These T cell receptor beta chains were read from a single sample in a study of blood T cell repertoires in COVID-19. Produced via immunoSEQ multiplex PCR; TCRdb's table is partial and in-frame only. This table has 35,000 to 45,000 clones, roughly 75% appearing once. Material: peripheral blood. The receptor source for this set is a man aged 70-80 years with acute or convalescent COVID-19. Both conserved end residues are part of each CDR3. Fields, in order: CDR3 protein, CDR3 DNA, clone size, V gene, D gene, J gene. D genes are given only for firm matches. Size values are once, few and many counts, or a class for expanded clones, and some rows have none.

CASSPQGGLNTEAFF,TGCGCCAGCAGCCCGCAGGGGGGCTTGAACACTGAAGCTTTCTTT,-,TRBV4-3,TRBD1,TRBJ1-1
CASSVTSGGDKNIQYF,TGTGCCAGCAGCGTCACTAGCGGGGGGGACAAAAACATTCAGTACTTC,-,TRBV5-6,TRBD2,TRBJ2-4
CATSAQGRRQPQHF,TGTGCCACCAGCGCGCAGGGTCGGCGTCAGCCCCAGCATTTT,-,TRBV24-1,-,TRBJ1-5
CASSSGLNNEQFF,TGTGCCAGCAGCAGCGGACTCAACAATGAGCAGTTCTTC,-,TRBV11-2,-,TRBJ2-1
CASSQRLGNQETQYF,TGTGCCAGCAGCCAGAGACTAGGGAATCAAGAGACCCAGTACTTC,-,TRBV6-6,-,TRBJ2-5
CASSSLGQGISSAFF,TGTGCCAGCAGCTCCCTAGGGCAGGGGATATCCTCGGCTTTCTTT,few,TRBV7-9,-,TRBJ1-1
CASSVRTMNTEAFF,TGTGCCAGCAGCGTTAGAACGATGAACACTGAAGCTTTCTTT,-,TRBV9,-,TRBJ1-1
CASSLGGTAGEQETQYF,TGTGCCAGCAGCTTGGGGGGGACAGCGGGGGAGCAAGAGACCCAGTACTTC,-,TRBV5-4,-,TRBJ2-5
CASSLGTGINSPLHF,TGTGCCAGCAGCCTGGGGACAGGAATTAATTCACCCCTCCACTTT,once,TRBV7-2,TRBD1,TRBJ1-6
CASSLDGAGELFF,TGCGCCAGCAGCTTGGACGGTGCCGGGGAGCTGTTTTTT,-,TRBV5-1,-,TRBJ2-2
CASRGLARETQYF,TGCGCCAGCCGCGGACTAGCCCGTGAGACCCAGTACTTC,-,TRBV10-1,TRBD2,TRBJ2-5
CASTTGFQGLAGGPSTGELFF,TGTGCCAGTACGACAGGATTTCAGGGGCTAGCGGGGGGGCCGAGCACCGGGGAGCTGTTTTTT,few,TRBV19,TRBD2,TRBJ2-2
CASSVADRTGQNSPLHF,TGTGCCAGCAGCGTAGCGGATCGCACAGGGCAGAATTCACCCCTCCACTTT,once,TRBV9,-,TRBJ1-6
CASRGQGQYNEQFF,TGTGCCAGTAGAGGACAGGGGCAGTACAATGAGCAGTTCTTC,few,TRBV19,TRBD1,TRBJ2-1
CASSIEGTSSAAGELFF,TGTGCCAGTAGTATAGAAGGAACTAGCTCCGCGGCCGGGGAGCTGTTTTTT,few,TRBV19,-,TRBJ2-2
CASSHLIPRQGRAEAFF,TGTGCCAGCAGCCACCTAATTCCCCGACAGGGGAGAGCTGAAGCTTTCTTT,-,TRBV3-1/TRBV3-2,TRBD1,TRBJ1-1
CASRGTEHNSPLHF,TGTGCCAGCAGGGGGACAGAGCATAATTCACCCCTCCACTTT,-,TRBV7-2,TRBD1,TRBJ1-6
CASTRDRGNSGANVLTF,TGTGCCAGCACTCGGGACAGGGGGAACTCTGGGGCCAACGTCCTGACTTTC,-,TRBV2,TRBD1,TRBJ2-6
CASSDPRTTDTQYF,TGTGCCAGCAGCGACCCTAGAACCACAGATACGCAGTATTTT,-,TRBV9,-,TRBJ2-3
CASRPPTSGKNTGELFF,TGCGCCAGCAGACCCCCGACTAGCGGGAAGAACACCGGGGAGCTGTTTTTT,once,TRBV10-2,TRBD2,TRBJ2-2
CASSYSGRRSREKLFF,TGTGCCAGCAGTTACTCGGGTAGGAGGTCCCGAGAAAAACTGTTTTTT,few,TRBV6-5,-,TRBJ1-4
CASRPNSQGSGNTIYF,TGTGCCAGCAGACCGAATAGCCAGGGGTCCGGAAACACCATATATTTT,-,TRBV5-4,-,TRBJ1-3
CASSLGTGAAETQYF,TGTGCCAGCTCACTCGGGACAGGGGCCGCGGAGACCCAGTACTTC,-,TRBV18,TRBD1,TRBJ2-5
CATSDWTGRQLGGYTF,TGTGCCACCAGTGATTGGACAGGGAGACAATTAGGCGGCTACACCTTC,-,TRBV24-1,TRBD1,TRBJ1-2
CASSTSWRSSYEQYF,TGTGCCAGTAGTACGTCGTGGAGGAGCTCCTACGAGCAGTACTTC,few,TRBV19,-,TRBJ2-7
CAWIPGLAYSNEQFF,TGTGCCTGGATACCGGGACTAGCGTATTCTAATGAGCAGTTCTTC,-,TRBV30,TRBD2,TRBJ2-1
CASSSSYSGLADYNEQFF,TGTGCCAGCAGCTCCAGTTACTCGGGACTAGCGGATTACAATGAGCAGTTCTTC,-,TRBV7-9,TRBD2,TRBJ2-1
CASSTTTGGFLGTEAFF,TGTGCCAGTAGTACGACGACAGGGGGCTTCCTCGGGACTGAAGCTTTCTTT,-,TRBV19,TRBD1,TRBJ1-1
CASSYSSGRNTGELFF,TGTGCCAGCAGTTACTCAAGTGGGCGGAACACCGGGGAGCTGTTTTTT,few,TRBV6-2/TRBV6-3,-,TRBJ2-2
CATSRAGAVRQPQHF,TGTGCCACCAGCAGAGCTGGGGCAGTCCGTCAGCCCCAGCATTTT,-,TRBV15,-,TRBJ1-5
CASRLTGDSRYTF,TGTGCCAGCAGGCTGACAGGGGACTCACGCTACACCTTC,-,TRBV27,TRBD1,TRBJ1-2
CASSPGQGTEAFF,TGTGCCAGCTCACCGGGACAGGGCACTGAAGCTTTCTTT,-,TRBV18,TRBD1,TRBJ1-1
CASSVYSGVNNEQFF,TGTGCCAGCAGTGTCTATAGCGGAGTTAACAATGAGCAGTTCTTC,-,TRBV6-2/TRBV6-3,-,TRBJ2-1